This T cell receptor beta chain was profiled in a study of cytomegalovirus exposure and HLA in healthy donors. Turning to the study itself: Researchers previously reported finding 90 million to 130 million unique TCR beta sequences from approximately 200 million T cells. Study-level findings and limits: Most TCR beta V segments were productive about 87% or about 30% of the time in an earlier analysis. Analysis performed later showed TCR beta chains linked to HLA being more clonally expanded than equally common others. The authors assumed roughly uniform sequencing depth across donors for presence/absence analyses.

Use of 60 Vbeta and 13 Jbeta primers characterized the PCR. Assay: immunoSEQ multiplex PCR; the TCRdb copy retains only in-frame clones and omits some. The data hold about 130,000 clones, with about 80% observed a single time. Germline CDR1 and CDR2: SQVTM and ANQGSEA. V was shortened by 0 bases and J by 7 bases, with 15 bases between the two germline ends. This CDR3 is built from 14 residues. A remark on this clone: Its antigen is still unknown.

The sequence was collected from a man in his forties in good health and CMV-seropositive. Sequenced sample: PBMCs. The gene calls are TRBV29-1 and TRBJ1-2, with D tentatively TRBD1 (6 bases). Written as DNA, the CDR3 is TGCAGCGTTGAAGATCAGCGGGGGCAGGGTGGCTACACCTTC. Encoded protein: CSVEDQRGQGGYTF.